Shown below are 8 T cell receptor beta chains from a single sample sequenced in a study of shared clonotypes between healthy human individuals. Assay used: immunoSEQ multiplex PCR; TCRdb lists only in-frame clones, some missing. Here the sample spans some 1,100,000 clones, around 78% being singletons. Sequenced material: memory CD4+ T cells from PBMCs. Sample subset: CD45RA-negative fraction. The receptors shown here come from a man in his late teens or twenties in good health. Some clones in this sample may be carry-over from other donors' samples.

V and J are TRBV2 and TRBJ1-5, with 7 bases aligning to TRBD1. With 6 bases clipped from V and 5 bases from J, the junction kept 10 bases outside the gene matches. Germline V gene sequence: CDR1 SNHLY, CDR2 FYNNEI. The CDR3 covers 15 residues. The CDR3 loop is CASRAEQGRDQPQHF. The CDR3 nucleotides read TGTGCCAGCAGGGCCGAACAGGGGAGGGATCAGCCCCAGCATTTT.

The chain has TRBV19 and TRBJ2-7; a weak D match, TRBD2 (6 bases). The CDR3 is made up of 14 amino acids. Germline CDR1 is LNHDA and CDR2 is SQIVND (reference sequence). V lost 4 bases, J lost 5 bases, and 15 bases lay in between. CDR3 DNA: TGTGCCAGTAGTACTGGACTATTCGTGGACGAGCAGTACTTC. Translating it yields CASSTGLFVDEQYF.

V and J are TRBV27 and TRBJ1-5, with TRBD1 identical over 7 bases. The length of the CDR3 is 14 residues. Germline CDR1 is MNHEY and CDR2 is SMNVEV (reference sequence). J gave up 2 bases and V 6 bases, and 4 bases lay outside the gene matches. Here the CDR3 DNA reads TGTGCCAGCAGACAGGGGTCTCGCAATCAGCCCCAGCATTTT. Translation gives CASRQGSRNQPQHF.

The chain joins TRBV5-6 to TRBJ2-5; D may be TRBD1 (6 bases). The CDR3 is 13 residues long. The V gene lost 0 bases and the J gene lost 5 bases, with 8 bases spanning the gap. The germline CDR1 and CDR2 sequences are SGHDT and YYEEEE. DNA of the CDR3: TGTGCCAGCAGCTTGGCAGGGGATGAGACCCAGTACTTC. Translation: CASSLAGDETQYF.

This clone was counted only a few times. The genes are TRBV5-1 and TRBJ1-1, with D tentatively TRBD1 (6 bases). The CDR3 loop spans 13 amino acids. V lost 3 bases and J 1 base, leaving 7 bases between the germline ends. Per germline, CDR1 SGHRS and CDR2 YFSETQ. The CDR3 reads CASSWDKNTEAFF. The CDR3 bases are TGCGCCAGCAGCTGGGACAAGAACACTGAAGCTTTCTTT. Drawing the rest from reference TRBV5-1 and TRBJ1-1, the complete variable domain is KAGVTQTPRYLIKTRGQQVTLSCSPISGHRSVSWYQQTPGQGLQFLFEYFSETQRNKGNFPGRFSGRQFSNSRSEMNVSTLELGDSALYLCASSWDKNTEAFFGQGTRLTVV.

This chain connects TRBV4-3 to TRBJ2-1; a weak D match, TRBD2 (6 bases). Trimming shortened V by 1 base and J by 10 bases, and 11 bases separated the two germline ends. The CDR3 spans 13 residues. Germline CDR1 is LGHNA and CDR2 is YSLEER. The DNA of the CDR3 is TGCGCCAGCAGCCAAGGGGAGGCCCAAGAGCAGTTCTTC. Encoded protein: CASSQGEAQEQFF.

The chain carries TRBV14 and TRBJ1-2, with D unresolved. Germline lookup yields CDR1 SGHDN and CDR2 FVKESK. This CDR3 comprises 12 residues. V lost 4 bases, J lost 0 bases, and 3 bases lay in between. CDR3: CASSPPNYGYTF. In nucleotides, the CDR3 is TGTGCCAGCAGCCCCCCTAACTATGGCTACACCTTC. Supplemented by reference TRBV14 and TRBJ1-2, the full variable domain reads EAGVTQFPSHSVIEKGQTVTLRCDPISGHDNLYWYRRVMGKEIKFLLHFVKESKQDESGMPNNRFLAERTGGTYSTLKVQPAELEDSGVYFCASSPPNYGYTFGSGTRLTVV.

The V call is TRBV9, the J call TRBJ2-1, with TRBD1 matching 10 bases. J gave up 4 bases and V 0 bases, and 10 bases lay outside the gene matches. This CDR3 comprises 18 residues. The germline V gene encodes CDR1 SGDLS and CDR2 YYNGEE. CDR3 amino acids: CASSVGQGASLGYNEQFF. CDR3 in DNA: TGTGCCAGCAGCGTAGGACAGGGGGCCTCCCTGGGGTACAATGAGCAGTTCTTC. Full variable domain (rest looked up from reference TRBV9 and TRBJ2-1): DSGVTQTPKHLITATGQRVTLRCSPRSGDLSVYWYQQSLDQGLQFLIQYYNGEERAKGNILERFSAQQFPDLHSELNLSSLELGDSALYFCASSVGQGASLGYNEQFFGPGTRLTVL.